This T cell receptor (beta chain) was found in a study of blood T cell repertoires in COVID-19. On the study more broadly: COVID-19 samples from acute and convalescent phases originated in the United States, Italy and Spain. PBMCs, B-cell-depleted T cells, or T cells were the source of the cDNA or gDNA that made up the material.

CDR3 length: 14 residues. V trimming: 3 bases; J trimming: 4 bases; junction bases outside the gene matches: 3. Per the germline V gene, CDR1 is SEHNR and CDR2 is FQNEAQ (reference sequence). Profiling relied on immunoSEQ multiplex PCR, and the TCRdb table lists in-frame clones only, not all of them. This repertoire shows 200,000 to 250,000 clones, 82% found once; its top ten account for under 3.5%. This clone was detected once. Participants spanned ages about 18 to 90 years and resided in some 22 US areas. Cohort assignment relied on participant-reported clinical history. Sequencing used PBMCs or T cells enriched from blood (not recorded which). J is TRBJ2-3 and V is TRBV7-9; 8 nucleotides agree with TRBD1. The origin of this receptor is an older woman who had recovered from COVID-19. The CDR3: CASSFTGGSDTQYF. DNA for the CDR3: TGTGCCAGCAGCTTTACAGGGGGGTCAGATACGCAGTATTTT.